This T cell receptor (beta chain) was identified in a study of metastatic and nonmetastatic thyroid tumors. Overall study: Comparative analysis of repertoires was undertaken across blood and tumor or nodule tissue obtained from malignant and benign thyroid patients. Study conclusions and caveats: Reported TCR beta diversity, measured in blood and tumor, was significantly higher for malignant thyroid tumors than for benign nodules.

Germline-derived CDR1 and CDR2 are DFQATT and SNEGSKA (reference sequence). The CDR3 is 13 amino acids. The V end was cut by 6 bases, the J end by 6 bases, with 17 bases between. Per the study methods: The distant-metastasis classifier for papillary thyroid cancer was built from CDR3 differences across clinicopathological groups. TCRdb recomputed clones from the PCR reads via MiXCR. TCRdb's processing, not the study's, gives the V and J calls here. This table has tens of thousands of clones, 26% appearing once. No treatment had been given to any patient before thyroid surgery. Of note for this clone: Its antigen is unidentified.

Sequencing was performed on blood. V gene TRBV20-1 combines with J gene TRBJ1-2; D is unclear. This receptor was obtained from a female donor with papillary thyroid cancer or a benign thyroid nodule (not recorded which). Some clones in this sample may be carry-over from other donors' samples. Here the CDR3 reads CSASGSRGDGYTF. In nucleotides, the CDR3 is TGCAGTGCCAGTGGGTCCCGAGGTGATGGCTACACCTTC.